The rows below give T cell receptor beta chains drawn from one sample of a study of a mutant IDH1 vaccine in newly diagnosed glioma. Assay used: immunoSEQ multiplex PCR; TCRdb lists only in-frame clones, some missing. The sample yields 85,000 to 100,000 clones, about 90% seen once. The starting material was PBMCs, obtained from a glioma patient treated with radiotherapy, temozolomide or both. The receptors originated from a woman between 50 and 59 years old with glioma. Both conserved end residues are part of each CDR3. A D gene is named only where the DNA matches it firmly. Clone size is shown for a subset of rows, as once, few, many or a class of expanded clone.

D: TRBD1; J: TRBJ2-3; size: NA; V: TRBV2; length: 15; CDR3: CASSLPGQSTDTQYF; DNA: TGTGCCAGCAGTCTTCCGGGACAGTCCACAGATACGCAGTATTTT
D: NA; J: TRBJ1-3; size: NA; V: TRBV9; length: 15; CDR3: CASSRPGVSGNTIYF; DNA: TGTGCCAGCAGCCGCCCGGGGGTCTCTGGAAACACCATATATTTT
D: NA; J: TRBJ1-3; size: NA; V: TRBV20-1; length: 11; CDR3: CSAREPRTIYF; DNA: TGCAGTGCCCGCGAGCCCAGGACCATATATTTT
D: NA; J: TRBJ2-1; size: NA; V: TRBV7-9; length: 15; CDR3: CASSFPGWGDNEQFF; DNA: TGTGCCAGCAGCTTCCCGGGCTGGGGAGACAATGAGCAGTTCTTC
D: NA; J: TRBJ2-7; size: few; V: TRBV5-5; length: 13; CDR3: CASSDTGHYEQYF; DNA: TGTGCCAGCAGCGACACCGGGCACTACGAGCAGTACTTC
D: NA; J: TRBJ2-3; size: NA; V: TRBV6-6; length: 14; CDR3: CASKKGDYTDTQYF; DNA: TGTGCCAGCAAGAAGGGTGACTACACAGATACGCAGTATTTT
D: TRBD1; J: TRBJ1-1; size: NA; V: TRBV19; length: 16; CDR3: CASSTHRGEISTEAFF; DNA: TGTGCCAGTAGTACACACAGGGGGGAAATCAGCACTGAAGCTTTCTTT
D: NA; J: TRBJ1-1; size: NA; V: TRBV6-6; length: 15; CDR3: CASSYSGGSSTEAFF; DNA: TGTGCCAGCAGTTACTCGGGGGGGTCAAGCACTGAAGCTTTCTTT
D: TRBD2; J: TRBJ2-1; size: NA; V: TRBV5-4; length: 16; CDR3: CASSLGGLAGGNEQFF; DNA: TGTGCCAGCAGCTTGGGGGGACTAGCGGGAGGGAATGAGCAGTTCTTC
D: NA; J: TRBJ2-7; size: NA; V: TRBV21-1; length: 17; CDR3: CASSKALWDRGSYEQYF; DNA: TGTGCCAGCAGCAAAGCGCTTTGGGACAGGGGGTCGTACGAGCAGTACTTC
D: NA; J: TRBJ1-1; size: NA; V: TRBV7-8; length: 16; CDR3: CASSPRDGLTRYEAFF; DNA: TGTGCCAGCAGCCCACGGGACGGACTTACCCGATATGAAGCTTTCTTT
D: TRBD1; J: TRBJ2-5; size: NA; V: TRBV4-1; length: 15; CDR3: CASSDRDRGQETQYF; DNA: TGCGCCAGCAGCGACCGGGACAGGGGCCAAGAGACCCAGTACTTC
D: NA; J: TRBJ1-5; size: NA; V: TRBV5-1; length: 15; CDR3: CASSLAAGGNQPQHF; DNA: TGCGCCAGCAGCTTGGCCGCAGGGGGCAATCAGCCCCAGCATTTT
D: NA; J: TRBJ2-7; size: NA; V: TRBV11-2; length: 14; CDR3: CASSLVKRAYEQYF; DNA: TGTGCCAGCAGCTTAGTCAAGCGGGCCTACGAGCAGTACTTC
D: TRBD1; J: TRBJ1-2; size: NA; V: TRBV5-4; length: 14; CDR3: CASSSGDRVYGYTF; DNA: TGTGCCAGCAGCTCCGGCGACAGGGTCTATGGCTACACCTTC
D: NA; J: TRBJ2-7; size: NA; V: TRBV6-6; length: 12; CDR3: CASSSFLHEQYF; DNA: TGTGCCAGCAGTTCTTTCCTCCACGAGCAGTACTTC
D: NA; J: TRBJ2-1; size: NA; V: TRBV5-6; length: 14; CDR3: CASTLPSSYNEQFF; DNA: TGTGCCAGCACCTTGCCCTCCTCCTACAATGAGCAGTTCTTC
D: NA; J: TRBJ2-7; size: NA; V: TRBV9; length: 13; CDR3: CASSARPSYEQYF; DNA: TGTGCCAGCAGCGCCCGACCCTCCTACGAGCAGTACTTC
D: NA; J: TRBJ1-2; size: NA; V: TRBV6-5; length: 14; CDR3: CASSYYQGGYGYTF; DNA: TGTGCCAGCAGTTACTACCAGGGCGGTTATGGCTACACCTTC
D: NA; J: TRBJ2-5; size: NA; V: TRBV28; length: 14; CDR3: CASSLIGRQETQYF; DNA: TGTGCCAGCAGTTTAATCGGCAGGCAAGAGACCCAGTACTTC
D: NA; J: TRBJ1-2; size: NA; V: TRBV9; length: 14; CDR3: CASSDGGGNYGYTF; DNA: TGTGCCAGCAGCGATGGAGGGGGGAACTATGGCTACACCTTC
D: TRBD1; J: TRBJ2-7; size: NA; V: TRBV6-6; length: 15; CDR3: CASTDPGTGGYEQYF; DNA: TGTGCCAGCACCGACCCCGGGACAGGGGGCTACGAGCAGTACTTC
D: NA; J: TRBJ2-5; size: NA; V: TRBV7-3; length: 16; CDR3: CASSPGTNRFQETQYF; DNA: TGTGCCAGCAGCCCTGGGACAAACCGGTTCCAAGAGACCCAGTACTTC
D: NA; J: TRBJ2-1; size: NA; V: TRBV11-2; length: 14; CDR3: CASSLELEIDEQFF; DNA: TGTGCCAGCAGCTTAGAGCTTGAGATCGATGAGCAGTTCTTC
D: NA; J: TRBJ2-6; size: NA; V: TRBV30; length: 16; CDR3: CAWRGREYAGANVLTF; DNA: TGTGCCTGGAGGGGCAGGGAGTATGCTGGGGCCAACGTCCTGACTTTC
D: NA; J: TRBJ1-5; size: NA; V: TRBV7-2; length: 13; CDR3: CASSLGDRQPQHF; DNA: TGTGCCAGCAGCTTAGGCGACAGGCAGCCCCAGCATTTT